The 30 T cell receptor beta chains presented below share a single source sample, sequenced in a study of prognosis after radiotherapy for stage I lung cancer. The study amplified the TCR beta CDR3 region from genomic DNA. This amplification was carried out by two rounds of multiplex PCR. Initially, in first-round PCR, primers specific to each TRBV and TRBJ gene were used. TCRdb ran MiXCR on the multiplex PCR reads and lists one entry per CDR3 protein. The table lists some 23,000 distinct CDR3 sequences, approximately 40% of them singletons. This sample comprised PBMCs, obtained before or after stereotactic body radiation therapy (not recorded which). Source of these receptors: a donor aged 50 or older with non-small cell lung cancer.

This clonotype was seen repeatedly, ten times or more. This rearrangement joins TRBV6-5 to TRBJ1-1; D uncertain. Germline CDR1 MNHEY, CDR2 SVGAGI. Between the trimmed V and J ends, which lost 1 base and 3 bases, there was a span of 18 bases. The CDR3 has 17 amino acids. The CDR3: CASSYYVVGIGHTEAFF. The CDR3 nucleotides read TGTGCCAGCAGTTACTATGTAGTAGGGATCGGGCACACTGAAGCTTTCTTT.

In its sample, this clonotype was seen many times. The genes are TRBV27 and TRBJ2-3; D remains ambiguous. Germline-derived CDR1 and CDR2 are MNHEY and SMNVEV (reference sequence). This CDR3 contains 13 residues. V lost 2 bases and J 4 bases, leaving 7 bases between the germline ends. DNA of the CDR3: TGTGCCAGCAGTTTAAGTCGGCCAGATACGCAGTATTTT. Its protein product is CASSLSRPDTQYF.

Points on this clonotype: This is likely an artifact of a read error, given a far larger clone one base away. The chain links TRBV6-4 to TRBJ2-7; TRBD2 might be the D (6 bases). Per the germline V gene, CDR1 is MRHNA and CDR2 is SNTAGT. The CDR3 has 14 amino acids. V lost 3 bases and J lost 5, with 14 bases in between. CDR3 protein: CASSELSWRDEQYF. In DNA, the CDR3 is TGTGCCAGCAGTGAACTAAGCTGGAGGGACGAGCAGTACTTC.

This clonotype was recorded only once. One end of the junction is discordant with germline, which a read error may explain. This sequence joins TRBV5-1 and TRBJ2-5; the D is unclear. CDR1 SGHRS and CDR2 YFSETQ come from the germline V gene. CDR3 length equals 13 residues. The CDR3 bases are TGCGCCAGCAGCTCGGTACCTGTGGAGACCAAGTACTTC. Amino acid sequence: CASSSVPVETKYF.

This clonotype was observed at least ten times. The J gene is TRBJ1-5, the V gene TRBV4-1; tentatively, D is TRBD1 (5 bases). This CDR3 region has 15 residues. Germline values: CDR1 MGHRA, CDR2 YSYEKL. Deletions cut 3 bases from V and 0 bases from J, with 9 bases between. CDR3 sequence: CASSHGHFSNQPQHF. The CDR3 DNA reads TGCGCCAGCAGCCACGGACACTTTAGCAATCAGCCCCAGCATTTT.

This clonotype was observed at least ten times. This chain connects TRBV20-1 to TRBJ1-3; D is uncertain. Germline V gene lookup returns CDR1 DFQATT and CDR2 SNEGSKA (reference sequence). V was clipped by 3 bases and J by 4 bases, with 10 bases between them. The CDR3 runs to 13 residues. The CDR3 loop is CSASKDIGNTIYF. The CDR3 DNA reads TGCAGTGCTAGTAAAGACATCGGAAACACCATATATTTT.

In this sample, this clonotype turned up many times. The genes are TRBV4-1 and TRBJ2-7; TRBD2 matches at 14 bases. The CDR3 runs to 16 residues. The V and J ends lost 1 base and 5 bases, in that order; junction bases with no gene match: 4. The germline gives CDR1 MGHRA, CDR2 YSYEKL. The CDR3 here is CASSQVGTSGSNEQYF. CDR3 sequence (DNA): TGCGCCAGCAGCCAAGTTGGGACTAGCGGGAGCAACGAGCAGTACTTC.

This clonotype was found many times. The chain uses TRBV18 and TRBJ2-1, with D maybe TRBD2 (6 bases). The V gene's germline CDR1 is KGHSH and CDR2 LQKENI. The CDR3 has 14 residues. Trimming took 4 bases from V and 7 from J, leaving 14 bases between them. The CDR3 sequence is CASSHNRGINEQFF. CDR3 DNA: TGTGCCAGCTCACATAACCGGGGGATAAATGAGCAGTTCTTC.

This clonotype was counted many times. This CDR3 reads CASGRGLAGSYEQYV. In DNA, the CDR3 is TGTGCCAGCGGGCGTGGACTAGCTGGCAGCTACGAGCAGTACGTC. The V call is TRBV6-1, the J call TRBJ2-7, with TRBD2 matching over 8 bases. V shed 8 bases and J 3 bases; nucleotides not matched to a gene: 12. This CDR3 is 15 amino acids long. In germline, CDR1 is MNHNS, CDR2 SASEGT.

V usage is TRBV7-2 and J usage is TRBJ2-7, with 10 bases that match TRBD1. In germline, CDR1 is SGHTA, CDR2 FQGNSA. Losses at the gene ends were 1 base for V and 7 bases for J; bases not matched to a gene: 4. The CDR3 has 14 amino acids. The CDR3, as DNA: TGTGCCAGCAGCTTAGGAGGGACAGGGGTTGAGCAGTACTTC. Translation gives CASSLGGTGVEQYF.

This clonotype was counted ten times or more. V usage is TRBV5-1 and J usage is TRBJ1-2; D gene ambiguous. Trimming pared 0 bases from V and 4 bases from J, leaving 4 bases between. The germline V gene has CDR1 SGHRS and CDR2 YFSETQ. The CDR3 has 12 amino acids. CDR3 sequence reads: CASSLDVYGYTF. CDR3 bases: TGCGCCAGCAGCTTGGACGTCTATGGCTACACCTTC. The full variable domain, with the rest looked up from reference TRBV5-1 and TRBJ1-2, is KAGVTQTPRYLIKTRGQQVTLSCSPISGHRSVSWYQQTPGQGLQFLFEYFSETQRNKGNFPGRFSGRQFSNSRSEMNVSTLELGDSALYLCASSLDVYGYTFGSGTRLTVV.

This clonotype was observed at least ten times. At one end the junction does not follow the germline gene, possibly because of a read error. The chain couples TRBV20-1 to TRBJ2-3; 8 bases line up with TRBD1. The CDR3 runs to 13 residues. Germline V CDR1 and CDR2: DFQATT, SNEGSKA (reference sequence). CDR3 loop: CSVRGPGGGWQYF. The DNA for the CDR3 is TGCAGTGTTAGAGGTCCAGGGGGCGGGTGGCAGTATTTT.

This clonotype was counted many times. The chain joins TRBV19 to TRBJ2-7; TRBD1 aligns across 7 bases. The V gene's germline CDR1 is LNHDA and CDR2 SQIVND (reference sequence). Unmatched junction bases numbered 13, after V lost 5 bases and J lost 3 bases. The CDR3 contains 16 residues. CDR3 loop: CASSPRPGQPRYEQYF. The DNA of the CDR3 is TGTGCCAGTAGTCCCCGGCCGGGACAGCCTCGCTACGAGCAGTACTTC.

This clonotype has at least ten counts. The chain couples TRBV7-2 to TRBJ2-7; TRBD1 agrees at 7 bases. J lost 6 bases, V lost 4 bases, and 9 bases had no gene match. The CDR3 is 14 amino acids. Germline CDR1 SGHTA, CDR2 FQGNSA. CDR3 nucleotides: TGTGCCAGCAGCTGGGTACAGGGGATCGGCGAGCAGTACTTC. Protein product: CASSWVQGIGEQYF.

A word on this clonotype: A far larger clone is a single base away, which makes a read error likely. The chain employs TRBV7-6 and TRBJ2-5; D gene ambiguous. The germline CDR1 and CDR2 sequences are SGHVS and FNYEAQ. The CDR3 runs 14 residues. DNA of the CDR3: TGTGCCAGCAGCTTAGTATTCGGGTACAATGAGCATTTCTTC. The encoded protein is CASSLVFGYNEHFF.

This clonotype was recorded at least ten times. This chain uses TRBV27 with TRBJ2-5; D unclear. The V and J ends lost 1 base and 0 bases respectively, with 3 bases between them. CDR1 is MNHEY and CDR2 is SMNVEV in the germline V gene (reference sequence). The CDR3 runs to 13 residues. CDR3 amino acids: CASSLWYQETQYF. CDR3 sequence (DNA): TGTGCCAGCAGTTTATGGTACCAAGAGACCCAGTACTTC.

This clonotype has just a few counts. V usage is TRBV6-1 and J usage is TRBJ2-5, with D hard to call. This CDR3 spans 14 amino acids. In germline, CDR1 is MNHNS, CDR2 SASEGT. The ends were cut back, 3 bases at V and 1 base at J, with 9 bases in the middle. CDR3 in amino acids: CASSEGSSQETQYF. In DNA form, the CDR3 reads TGTGCCAGCAGTGAGGGAAGTAGCCAAGAGACCCAGTACTTC.

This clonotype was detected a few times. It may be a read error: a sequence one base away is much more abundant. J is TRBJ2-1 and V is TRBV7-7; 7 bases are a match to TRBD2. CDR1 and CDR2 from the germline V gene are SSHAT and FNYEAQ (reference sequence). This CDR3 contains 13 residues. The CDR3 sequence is CASGLDYAGAQFF. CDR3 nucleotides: TGTGCCAGCGGCTTAGACTACGCGGGAGCGCAGTTCTTC.

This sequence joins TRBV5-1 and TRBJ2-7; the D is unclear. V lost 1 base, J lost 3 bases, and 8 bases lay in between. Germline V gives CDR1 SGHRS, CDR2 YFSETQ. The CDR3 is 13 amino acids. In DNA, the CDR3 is TGCGCCAGCAGCTTGAGGGTGAACTACGAGCAGTACTTC. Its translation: CASSLRVNYEQYF.

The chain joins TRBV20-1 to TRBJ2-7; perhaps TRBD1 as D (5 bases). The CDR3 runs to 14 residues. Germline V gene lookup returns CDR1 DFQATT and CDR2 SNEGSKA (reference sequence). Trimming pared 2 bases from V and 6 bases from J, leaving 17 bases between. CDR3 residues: CSARPPDTAREQYF. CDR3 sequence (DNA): TGCAGTGCTAGACCTCCGGACACGGCTCGCGAGCAGTACTTC.

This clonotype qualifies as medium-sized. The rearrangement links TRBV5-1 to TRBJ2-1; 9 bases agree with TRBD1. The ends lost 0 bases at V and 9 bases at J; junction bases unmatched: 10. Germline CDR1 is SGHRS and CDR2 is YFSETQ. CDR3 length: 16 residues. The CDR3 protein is CASSLGTGAGGGEQFF. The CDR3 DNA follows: TGCGCCAGCAGCTTGGGGACAGGGGCCGGGGGAGGTGAGCAGTTCTTC.

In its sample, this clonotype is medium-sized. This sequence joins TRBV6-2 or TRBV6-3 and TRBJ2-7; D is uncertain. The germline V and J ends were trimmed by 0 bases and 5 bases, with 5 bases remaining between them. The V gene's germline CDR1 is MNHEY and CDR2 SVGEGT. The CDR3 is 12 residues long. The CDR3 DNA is TGTGCCAGCAGTTACTCTGGGGACGAGCAGTACTTC. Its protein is CASSYSGDEQYF.

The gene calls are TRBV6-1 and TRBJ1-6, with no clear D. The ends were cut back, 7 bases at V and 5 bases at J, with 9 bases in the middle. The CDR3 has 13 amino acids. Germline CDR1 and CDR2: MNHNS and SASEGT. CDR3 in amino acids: CASIHGHNSPLHF. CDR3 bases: TGTGCCAGCATACATGGGCATAATTCACCCCTCCACTTT.

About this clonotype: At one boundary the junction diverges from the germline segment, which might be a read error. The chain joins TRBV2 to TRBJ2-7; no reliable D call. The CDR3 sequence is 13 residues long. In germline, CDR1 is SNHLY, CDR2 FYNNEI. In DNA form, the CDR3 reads TGTGCCAGCAGTGAGGGCCAGGCATACGAGAAGTACTTC. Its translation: CASSEGQAYEKYF.

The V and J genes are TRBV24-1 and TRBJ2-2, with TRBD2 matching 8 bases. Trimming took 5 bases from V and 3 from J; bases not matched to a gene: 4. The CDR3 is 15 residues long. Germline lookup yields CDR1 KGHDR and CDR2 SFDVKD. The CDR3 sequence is CATSAGTRDTGELFF. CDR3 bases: TGTGCCACCAGTGCCGGGACTAGGGACACCGGGGAGCTGTTTTTT.

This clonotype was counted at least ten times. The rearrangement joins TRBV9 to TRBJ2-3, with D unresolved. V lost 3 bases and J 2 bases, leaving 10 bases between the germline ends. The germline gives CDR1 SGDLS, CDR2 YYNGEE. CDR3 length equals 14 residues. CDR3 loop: CASSASTYTDTQYF. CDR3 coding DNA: TGTGCCAGCAGCGCATCGACTTACACAGATACGCAGTATTTT.

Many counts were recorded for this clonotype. The CDR3 DNA is TGTGCCAGCAGCTTAGTAGTCAGCACAGATACGCAGTATTTT. This sequence encodes CASSLVVSTDTQYF. The V and J genes are TRBV7-2 and TRBJ2-3; D gene unclear. This CDR3 region has 14 residues. V lost 1 base, J lost 0 bases, and 5 bases lay in between. Germline V CDR1 and CDR2: SGHTA, FQGNSA.

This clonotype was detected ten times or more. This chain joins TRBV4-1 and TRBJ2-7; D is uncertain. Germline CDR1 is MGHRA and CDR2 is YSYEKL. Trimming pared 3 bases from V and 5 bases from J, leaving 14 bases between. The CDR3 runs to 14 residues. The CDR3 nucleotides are TGCGCCAGCAGCCACCCTGTCGAGTCCCACGAGCAGTACTTC. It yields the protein CASSHPVESHEQYF.

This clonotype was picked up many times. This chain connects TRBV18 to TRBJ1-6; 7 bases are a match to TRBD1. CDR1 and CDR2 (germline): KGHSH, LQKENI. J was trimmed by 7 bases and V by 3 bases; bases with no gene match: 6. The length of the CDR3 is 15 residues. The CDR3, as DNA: TGTGCCAGCTCACCCGACAGGGACCGCAATTCACCCCTCCACTTT. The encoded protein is CASSPDRDRNSPLHF.

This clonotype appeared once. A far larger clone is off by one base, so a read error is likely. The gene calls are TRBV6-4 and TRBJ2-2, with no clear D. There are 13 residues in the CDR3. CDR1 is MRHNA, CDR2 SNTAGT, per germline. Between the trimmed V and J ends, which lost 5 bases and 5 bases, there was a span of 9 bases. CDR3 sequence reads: CASSFDLTGELFF. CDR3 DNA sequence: TGTGCCAGCAGTTTTGATTTGACCGGGGAGCTGTTTTTT.